These T cell receptor beta chains were read from a single sample in a study of human T cells and chemical hapten exposure. TCRdb independently ran MiXCR on the RACE reads; one entry per CDR3 protein. Here the sample spans under 450,000 distinct CDR3 sequences, about 4.8% being singletons. The specimen was whole blood, collected in connection with sensitization to the hapten diphenylcyclopropenone (DPC). The receptors derive from a woman between 50 and 59 years old with alopecia areata. Some clones in this sample may be carry-over from other donors' samples. Both conserved end residues are trimmed from each CDR3. Each record gives: clone size, V gene, J gene, CDR3 length, CDR3 protein. Clone size, where shown, is once, few, many, or a class for clones that have expanded.

many	TRBV21-1	TRBJ1-3	16	ASNDSPQTSSSGNTIY
many	TRBV20-1	TRBJ1-5	13	SAYPGTGLNQPQH
many	TRBV7-2	TRBJ2-3	13	ASSPWDWSTDTQY
many	TRBV12-3/TRBV12-4	TRBJ2-1	14	ASSPREAGGYNEQF
many	TRBV12-3/TRBV12-4	TRBJ2-3	13	ASRASVGVTDTQY
many	TRBV5-4	TRBJ1-1	13	ASSAKQGAGTEAF
NA	TRBV12-5	TRBJ2-2	14	ASGLVLVQVAGELF
few	TRBV6-1	TRBJ2-7	14	ASGSLPSGMGDEQY
many	TRBV5-6	TRBJ1-2	14	ASSLGEIGSSYGYT
NA	TRBV28	TRBJ2-7	12	ASSFPSMVGEQY
many	TRBV5-1	TRBJ1-4	13	ASSLTDQTNEKLF
NA	TRBV6-2/TRBV6-3	TRBJ2-1	12	ASTGLAGGLGEF
NA	TRBV12-5	TRBJ2-3	9	ASAKADTQY
NA	TRBV11-2	TRBJ2-7	13	ASSLRLTSEDELY
many	TRBV20-1	TRBJ1-1	11	SAIGQGATEAF
many	TRBV9	TRBJ2-3	12	ASSVATVLDTQY
few	TRBV9	TRBJ1-6	10	ASSGILPPLH
many	TRBV12-3/TRBV12-4	TRBJ2-3	13	ASSFAGTGTDTQY
NA	TRBV7-2	TRBJ1-1	13	ASSLERAGGTEAF
NA	TRBV7-2	TRBJ1-1	10	ARYGPPPEAF
many	TRBV18	TRBJ2-7	16	ASSPLSTSGGAVSEQY
many	TRBV27	TRBJ2-4	13	ASSYTTGAKNIQY
NA	TRBV27	TRBJ1-2	11	ASRESVQDGYT
many	TRBV7-9	TRBJ2-3	9	ASSQGDTQY